This T cell receptor beta chain was sequenced during a study of metastatic and nonmetastatic thyroid tumors. Study context: Repertoire comparison spanned blood and tumor or nodule tissue of malignant and benign thyroid patients.

The entire patient cohort was treatment-naive prior to thyroid surgery. This clone is medium-sized (0.01 to 0.1%) in the sample. Its antigen is unknown. Whole-study results and caveats: TCR beta diversity was reportedly significantly higher in malignant thyroid tumors than benign nodules, in blood and tumor.

As originally analysed: The distant-metastasis classifier for papillary thyroid cancer was built from CDR3 differences across clinicopathological groups. TCRdb redid the clone calls on the PCR reads using MiXCR. The V and J calls, along with clone size, are taken from TCRdb and not from the paper's own processing. Among some 16,000 clones listed, about a sixth were seen once. The CDR3 spans 15 residues. Germline lookup yields CDR1 MNHEY and CDR2 SVGEGT. Germline trimming cut 6 bases from V and 7 bases from J; bases unmatched to any gene: 8. The TCR originated in a female donor with papillary thyroid cancer or a benign thyroid nodule (not recorded which). Some clones in this sample may be carry-over from other donors' samples. The sequenced material came from blood. The gene calls are TRBV6-2 or TRBV6-3 and TRBJ2-1; 11 positions agree with TRBD2. DNA for the CDR3: TGTGCCAGCAGAGAACTAGCGGGAGACGTGAATGAGCAGTTCTTC. Amino acids: CASRELAGDVNEQFF.